The 3 T cell receptor beta chains below all came from one sample that was sequenced in a study of blood T cells in healthy people across ages. The use of a sample-barcoded 5' primer and a J-beta primer mix characterized a second PCR of about 6 to 11 cycles. TCRdb called the 5' RACE reads again in MiXCR, with one record for every CDR3 protein. The table has hundreds of thousands of distinct CDR3 sequences, more than 45% seen once; the top ten hold over 20%. The sequencing input was blood. These receptors were taken from a man aged 25 to 40 in good health.

This clonotype was detected only once. This chain joins TRBV7-3 and TRBJ2-1, with 8 bases fitting TRBD2. Germline V gene lookup returns CDR1 SGHTA and CDR2 FQGTGA. The CDR3 is 17 residues long. J was trimmed by 8 bases and V by 5 bases; bases with no gene match: 17. The CDR3 region has the DNA TGTGCCAGCAGCCCCATAGGTGGGCGAGCGGGAGTACATGAGCAGTTCTTC. Translated, it gives CASSPIGGRAGVHEQFF.

This chain connects TRBV7-9 to TRBJ2-4; 8 bases align to TRBD1. The J call may be incorrect, as the DNA end agrees better with TRBJ2-7. This CDR3 has 15 residues. Germline values: CDR1 SEHNR, CDR2 FQNEAQ (reference sequence). CDR3 amino acids: CASSLFSGGRDEQYF. The CDR3 bases are TGTGCCAGCAGCCTCTTCTCAGGGGGCAGGGACGAGCAGTACTTC.

The CDR3 sequence: CASSPGRVNEKLFF. The CDR3 region has the DNA TGTGCCAGCAGCCCGGGCAGGGTTAATGAAAAACTGTTTTTT. This sequence joins TRBV7-2 and TRBJ1-4, with D possibly TRBD1 on 5 matching bases. Germline V lookup: CDR1 SGHTA, CDR2 FQGNSA. Trimming removed 5 bases from V and 4 bases from J, with 11 bases in between. This CDR3 spans 14 amino acids.